This T cell receptor (beta chain) was identified during a study of blood T cell repertoires in COVID-19. Overall study: The origin of the acute and convalescent COVID-19 samples was the United States, Italy and Spain.

By proportion, this clone is medium-sized (0.01 to 0.1%). CDR3 length: 12 residues. Trimming pared 9 bases from V and 7 bases from J, leaving 16 bases between. Looked up from germline, CDR1 is SGHTS and CDR2 is YDEGEE. Using immunoSEQ multiplex PCR, the repertoire was profiled, and TCRdb retains in-frame clones only, with some absent. The sample comprises 100,000 to 150,000 clones, approximately 83% of which are singletons, and 27% rests with the top ten. Sequenced input: peripheral blood. The J gene is TRBJ1-2, the V gene TRBV5-8; D gene uncertain. The sequence was collected from a woman at least 80 years old with acute or convalescent COVID-19. The CDR3 bases are TGTGCCAACGGGTTAAGGCGTGGTGGCTACACCTTC. It translates to CANGLRRGGYTF.